This TCR beta chain was identified during a study of identical twins. Study-level points and caveats: Twin pairs had excess sharing that was weaker in beta out-of-frame sequences. Recombination models fit unrelated individuals' TCR alpha sharing but underestimated twins'. Analyses based on zero insertions could be partly confounded by invariant MAIT and iNKT cells.

Remarks on this clonotype: Its cognate antigen is unknown.

Looked up from germline, CDR1 is DFQATT and CDR2 is SNEGSKA (reference sequence). The V and J ends lost 7 bases and 2 bases respectively, with 11 bases between them. CDR3 length equals 12 residues. The cDNA had a unique molecular identifier and a template-switch universal primer site. TCRdb re-derived calls from the 5' RACE reads in MiXCR, one entry per CDR3 protein. This table holds about 100,000 distinct CDR3 sequences, 5.9% found once. The chain carries TRBV20-1 and TRBJ1-1; D is unclear. Sequenced material: memory T cells sorted from blood. The receptor was isolated from a woman aged 45-60 years in good health. The CDR3 region is CSGAFPNTEAFF. The DNA of the CDR3 is TGCAGTGGGGCTTTCCCAAACACTGAAGCTTTCTTT.